The next 22 T cell receptor beta chains were all read from a single sample in a study of blood T cell repertoires in COVID-19. The assay was immunoSEQ multiplex PCR, and TCRdb's table has in-frame clones only and misses some. The sample lists over 250,000 clones; about 90% were seen once. Input material: peripheral blood. The origin of the receptors is a woman between 45 and 60 years old with COVID-19, enrolled during active disease.

CDR3 sequence: CASSQDRDSSYEQYF. The CDR3 DNA reads TGTGCCAGCAGCCAAGACCGGGACAGCTCCTACGAGCAGTACTTC. The gene calls are TRBV4-2 and TRBJ2-7; TRBD1 matches at 7 bases. V shed 0 bases and J 0 bases; nucleotides not matched to a gene: 2. In germline, CDR1 is LGHNA, CDR2 YNFKEQ. This CDR3 contains 15 residues.

The V and J genes are TRBV11-2 and TRBJ2-7; a weak D match, TRBD2 (6 bases). Germline values: CDR1 SGHAT, CDR2 FQNNGV. This CDR3 region has 15 residues. Trimming removed 1 base at V and 2 bases at J, with 12 bases between. For the CDR3, the DNA is TGTGCCAGCAGCTTAGGGGGGGTTGGGGCCTACGAGCAGTACTTC. Translating it yields CASSLGGVGAYEQYF.

The chain uses TRBV6-2 or TRBV6-3 and TRBJ1-2, with 10 bases lining up with TRBD1. The CDR3 spans 13 residues. V dropped 5 bases and J dropped 6; count of bases not matched to a gene: 3. The V gene's germline CDR1 is MNHEY and CDR2 SVGEGT. The CDR3 protein is CASSRQGANGYTF. DNA of the CDR3: TGTGCCAGCAGTCGACAGGGGGCTAATGGCTACACCTTC.

CDR3 nucleotide sequence: TGTGCCAGCAGGGACCGTAGCGGGAGGGCCAATGAGCAGTTCTTC. Translating gives CASRDRSGRANEQFF. This chain connects TRBV6-5 to TRBJ2-1; TRBD2 matches at 11 bases. Germline trimming cut 6 bases from V and 6 bases from J; bases unmatched to any gene: 7. In germline, CDR1 is MNHEY, CDR2 SVGAGI. CDR3 size: 15 residues.

The V call is TRBV4-3, the J call TRBJ1-4, with D unclear. CDR3 size: 16 residues. The germline V gene encodes CDR1 LGHNA and CDR2 YSLEER. V dropped 5 bases and J dropped 2 bases, with 15 bases sitting between them. As DNA, the CDR3 is TGCGCCAGCAGCAGAGCTCTAGGTCTGACTAATGAAAAACTGTTTTTT. Translating it yields CASSRALGLTNEKLFF.

This chain links TRBV5-4 with TRBJ2-2; TRBD1 aligns across 7 bases. CDR3 size: 16 residues. Germline V gene data show CDR1 as SGHNT and CDR2 as YYREEE (reference sequence). Trimming cost V 4 bases and J 4 bases; bases outside gene matches: 10. The DNA for the CDR3 is TGTGCCAGCAGCCAGAGATGGGACAGTGGCACCGGGGAGCTGTTTTTT. Amino acid sequence: CASSQRWDSGTGELFF.

The genes are TRBV7-2 and TRBJ1-1, with TRBD1 as a possible D gene (5 bases). The ends were cut back, 3 bases at V and 7 bases at J, with 6 bases in the middle. The CDR3 consists of 11 residues. Germline CDR1 is SGHTA and CDR2 is FQGNSA. Here the CDR3 DNA reads TGTGCCAGCAGCTTCGGGGGTGAAGCTTTCTTT. Protein product: CASSFGGEAFF.

The chain has TRBV18 and TRBJ1-6, with D uncertain. This CDR3 has 13 amino acids. V was clipped by 1 base and J by 10 bases, with 8 bases between them. Germline CDR1 KGHSH, CDR2 LQKENI. CDR3 sequence (DNA): TGTGCCAGCTCACCACTTCGGGAATCACCCCTCCACTTT. Translating gives CASSPLRESPLHF.

The rearrangement links TRBV7-4 to TRBJ2-2, with TRBD2 matching 11 bases. After removal of 1 base from V and 1 base from J, the junction contained 2 bases not matched to a gene. The CDR3 has 17 amino acids. Germline V CDR1 and CDR2: SGHVT, SQSDAQ. CDR3 nucleotide sequence: TGTGCCAGCAGCTTAGGGACTAGCGGGCGGAACACCGGGGAGCTGTTTTTT. Amino acids: CASSLGTSGRNTGELFF.

The chain links TRBV20-1 to TRBJ1-2; D call uncertain. Germline V gene data show CDR1 as DFQATT and CDR2 as SNEGSKA (reference sequence). The CDR3 covers 10 residues. The V end was cut by 6 bases, the J end by 13 bases, with 15 bases between. Written as DNA, the CDR3 is TGCAGTGCGCATACAAATGCCCCCACCTTC. This gives the protein CSAHTNAPTF.

This clone has just a few counts. V is TRBV18 and J is TRBJ2-2; 8 nucleotides line up with TRBD2. Losses at the gene ends were 0 bases for V and 4 bases for J; bases not matched to a gene: 4. The CDR3 runs to 16 residues. The germline V gene has CDR1 KGHSH and CDR2 LQKENI. The CDR3 bases are TGTGCCAGCTCACCACCTAGCGGGACGATCACCGGGGAGCTGTTTTTT. This translates into CASSPPSGTITGELFF.

This clone was recorded only once. The J gene is TRBJ1-1, the V gene TRBV7-9, with D possibly matching TRBD1 (5 bases). Germline lookup yields CDR1 SEHNR and CDR2 FQNEAQ (reference sequence). The CDR3 runs to 14 residues. The germline V and J ends were trimmed by 5 bases and 1 base, with 11 bases remaining between them. CDR3 coding DNA: TGTGCCAGCAGCCCCTGGGGCGGGAACACTGAAGCTTTCTTT. Translating it yields CASSPWGGNTEAFF. Drawing the rest from reference TRBV7-9 and TRBJ1-1, the complete variable domain is DTGVSQNPRHKITKRGQNVTFRCDPISEHNRLYWYRQTLGQGPEFLTYFQNEAQLEKSRLLSDRFSAERPKGSFSTLEIQRTEQGDSAMYLCASSPWGGNTEAFFGQGTRLTVV.

The chain links TRBV6-6 to TRBJ2-5; 7 positions agree with TRBD2. This CDR3 contains 13 residues. Losses at the gene ends were 6 bases for V and 6 bases for J; bases not matched to a gene: 7. Germline values: CDR1 MNHNY, CDR2 SVGAGI (reference sequence). Here the CDR3 DNA reads TGTGCCAGCAGCTACGCGGGGGAGAAGACCCAGTACTTC. Protein product: CASSYAGEKTQYF.

The chain is built from TRBV19 and TRBJ1-3; 9 bases are a match to TRBD1. The CDR3 runs to 15 residues. The germline V gene has CDR1 LNHDA and CDR2 SQIVND (reference sequence). The V segment lost 3 bases and the J segment 4 bases; nucleotides outside the gene matches: 4. The CDR3 nucleotides read TGTGCCAGTAGTATGGGGACAGGGCCCGGAAACACCATATATTTT. It specifies CASSMGTGPGNTIYF.

This chain links TRBV19 with TRBJ1-2; D unresolved. The V end lost 4 bases, the J end lost 7 bases, and 13 bases lay between the germline ends. The V gene's germline CDR1 is LNHDA and CDR2 SQIVND (reference sequence). The length of the CDR3 is 13 residues. In nucleotides, the CDR3 is TGTGCCAGTAGTAATGGAGACCCCTCTGGCTACACCTTC. The encoded protein is CASSNGDPSGYTF.

The rearrangement uses TRBV27 and TRBJ2-3; TRBD2 aligns across 7 bases. V dropped 1 base and J dropped 3; count of bases not matched to a gene: 1. Germline V gene data show CDR1 as MNHEY and CDR2 as SMNVEV (reference sequence). This CDR3 has 14 amino acids. In nucleotides, the CDR3 is TGTGCCAGCAGTTTATGGGGGGGTACAGATACGCAGTATTTT. Translated: CASSLWGGTDTQYF.

The chain recombines TRBV19 with TRBJ1-2, with D unresolved. Trimming stripped 1 base from V and 0 bases from J, with 9 bases between. Germline V lookup: CDR1 LNHDA, CDR2 SQIVND (reference sequence). CDR3 length: 15 residues. The DNA of the CDR3 is TGTGCCAGTAGTATAGCCGCTCGAGCTAACTATGGCTACACCTTC. This encodes CASSIAARANYGYTF.

This chain joins TRBV4-2 and TRBJ2-7; 11 nucleotides line up with TRBD2. With 4 bases clipped from V and 0 bases from J, the junction kept 5 bases outside the gene matches. Per germline, CDR1 LGHNA and CDR2 YNFKEQ. The CDR3 is 16 amino acids. As DNA, the CDR3 is TGTGCCAGCAGCCGATTAGCGGGAGGGAGCTCCTACGAGCAGTACTTC. This codes for CASSRLAGGSSYEQYF.

The chain recombines TRBV6-2 or TRBV6-3 with TRBJ2-1; 12 bases are a match to TRBD2. The germline CDR1 and CDR2 sequences are MNHEY and SVGEGT. The CDR3 is 13 amino acids. V trimming: 5 bases; J trimming: 15 bases; junction bases outside the gene matches: 8. The CDR3 reads CASSLYLAGGRFF. The CDR3 region has the DNA TGTGCCAGCAGTCTCTATCTAGCGGGAGGGAGGTTCTTC.

V usage is TRBV27 and J usage is TRBJ1-4, with D hard to call. V was shortened by 9 bases and J by 5 bases, with 25 bases between the two germline ends. CDR3 length: 17 amino acids. The germline gives CDR1 MNHEY, CDR2 SMNVEV (reference sequence). This CDR3 is CASKKRPLPTGNEKLFF. The CDR3 nucleotides read TGTGCCAGTAAAAAGCGTCCGCTACCGACGGGGAATGAAAAACTGTTTTTT.

The chain links TRBV7-6 to TRBJ1-1; 8 bases line up with TRBD1. J gave up 0 bases and V 5 bases, and 8 bases lay outside the gene matches. Germline lookup yields CDR1 SGHVS and CDR2 FNYEAQ. This CDR3 comprises 16 residues. In DNA, the CDR3 is TGTGCCAGCAGCCCTGCAGGGGGCCGGATGAACACTGAAGCTTTCTTT. Its translation is CASSPAGGRMNTEAFF.

The genes are TRBV14 and TRBJ2-7, with D perhaps matching TRBD1 (6 bases). Germline assignment: CDR1 SGHDN and CDR2 FVKESK. This CDR3 contains 15 residues. V was cut by 0 bases and J by 3 bases, with 12 bases left in between. CDR3 amino acids: CASSQELARGYEQYF. CDR3 coding DNA: TGTGCCAGCAGCCAAGAACTGGCCAGGGGCTACGAGCAGTACTTC.